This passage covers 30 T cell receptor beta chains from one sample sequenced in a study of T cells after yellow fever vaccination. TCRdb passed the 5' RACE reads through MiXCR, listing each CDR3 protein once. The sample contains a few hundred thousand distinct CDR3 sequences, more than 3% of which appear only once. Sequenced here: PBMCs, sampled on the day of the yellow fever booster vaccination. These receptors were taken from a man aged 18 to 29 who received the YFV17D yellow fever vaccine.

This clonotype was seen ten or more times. The CDR3 DNA follows: TGCGCCAGCAGCTTGGGGCCTAGCGGGGGCCACAATGAGCAGTTCTTC. This encodes CASSLGPSGGHNEQFF. The chain links TRBV5-1 to TRBJ2-1; 10 bases map to TRBD2. Per germline, CDR1 SGHRS and CDR2 YFSETQ. Losses at the gene ends were 0 bases for V and 5 bases for J; bases not matched to a gene: 5. This CDR3 comprises 16 residues.

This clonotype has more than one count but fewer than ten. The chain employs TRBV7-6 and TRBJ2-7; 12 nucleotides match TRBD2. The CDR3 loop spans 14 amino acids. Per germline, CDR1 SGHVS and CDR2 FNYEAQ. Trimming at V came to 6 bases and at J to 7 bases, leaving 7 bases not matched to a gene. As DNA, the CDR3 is TGTGCCAGCAGTTTCGGACTAGCGGGGCGGGAGCAGTACTTC. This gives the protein CASSFGLAGREQYF.

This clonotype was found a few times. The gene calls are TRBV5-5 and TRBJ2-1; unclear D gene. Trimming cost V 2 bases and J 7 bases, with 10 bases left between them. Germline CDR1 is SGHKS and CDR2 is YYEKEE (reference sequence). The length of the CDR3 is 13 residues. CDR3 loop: CASSFPDRNEQFF. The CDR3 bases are TGTGCCAGCAGCTTCCCCGATCGTAATGAGCAGTTCTTC.

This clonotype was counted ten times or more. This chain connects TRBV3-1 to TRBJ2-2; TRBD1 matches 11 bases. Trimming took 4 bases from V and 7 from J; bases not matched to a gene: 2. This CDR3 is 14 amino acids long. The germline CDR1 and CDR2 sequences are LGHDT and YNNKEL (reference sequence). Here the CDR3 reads CASSLGTGGGELFF. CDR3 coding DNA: TGTGCCAGCAGCCTTGGGACAGGGGGCGGGGAGCTGTTTTTT.

The CDR3 DNA is TGCGCCAGCAGTCCCGGGGCGGGGACTAGCGGGGGAAAAAGCACAGATACGCAGTATTTT. It encodes CASSPGAGTSGGKSTDTQYF. The rearrangement links TRBV23-1 to TRBJ2-3; the match to TRBD2 covers 14 bases. TRBV23-1 is known as an ORF, though its function is uncertain. Germline trimming cut 4 bases from V and 0 bases from J; bases unmatched to any gene: 12. CDR3 size: 20 residues.

The CDR3: CASSQDSPRGETQYF. The DNA of the CDR3 is TGTGCCAGCAGCCAAGATAGCCCACGGGGGGAGACCCAGTACTTC. This sequence joins TRBV14 and TRBJ2-5; possible D gene TRBD2, 6 bases. V was cut by 0 bases and J by 5 bases, with 13 bases left in between. The CDR3 sequence is 15 residues long. The germline CDR1 and CDR2 sequences are SGHDN and FVKESK.

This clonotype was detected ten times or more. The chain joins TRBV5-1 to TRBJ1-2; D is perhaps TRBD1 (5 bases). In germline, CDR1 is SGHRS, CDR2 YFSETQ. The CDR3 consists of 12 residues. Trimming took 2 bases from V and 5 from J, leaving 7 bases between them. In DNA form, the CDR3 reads TGCGCCAGCAGCTTCGACAGTTATGGCTACACCTTC. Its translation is CASSFDSYGYTF.

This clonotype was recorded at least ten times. As DNA, the CDR3 is TGTGCCATCAGTGACTTGGGGACCCAGTACTTC. This gives the protein CAISDLGTQYF. The chain uses TRBV10-3 and TRBJ2-5; D gene uncertain. Trimming left V 3 bases short and J 7 bases short, with 6 bases between. This CDR3 comprises 11 residues. Germline CDR1 is ENHRY and CDR2 is SYGVKD.

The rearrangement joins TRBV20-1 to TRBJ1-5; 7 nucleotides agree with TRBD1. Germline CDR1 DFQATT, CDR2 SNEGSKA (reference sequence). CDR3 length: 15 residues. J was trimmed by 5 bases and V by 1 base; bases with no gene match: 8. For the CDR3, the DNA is TGCAGTGCTAGAGCTCTTAGGGGGCCGGATCAGCCCCAGCATTTT. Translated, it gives CSARALRGPDQPQHF.

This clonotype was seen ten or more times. CDR3 amino acids: CASSRTGNVNYGYTF. The CDR3 nucleotides are TGTGCCAGCAGCCGTACAGGGAACGTGAACTATGGCTACACCTTC. This chain connects TRBV3-1 to TRBJ1-2, with D possibly matching TRBD1 (6 bases). The germline V and J ends were trimmed by 4 bases and 2 bases, with 14 bases remaining between them. In germline, CDR1 is LGHDT, CDR2 YNNKEL (reference sequence). The CDR3 length is 15 residues.

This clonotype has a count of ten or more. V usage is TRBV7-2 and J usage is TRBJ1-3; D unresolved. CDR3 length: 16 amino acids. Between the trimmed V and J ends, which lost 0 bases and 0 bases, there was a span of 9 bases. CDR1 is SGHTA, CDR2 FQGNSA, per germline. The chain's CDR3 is CASSLAPWNSGNTIYF. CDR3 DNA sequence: TGTGCCAGCAGCTTAGCTCCGTGGAACTCTGGAAACACCATATATTTT. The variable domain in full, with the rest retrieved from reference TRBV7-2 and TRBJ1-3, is GAGVSQSPSNKVTEKGKDVELRCDPISGHTALYWYRQSLGQGLEFLIYFQGNSAPDKSGLPSDRFSAERTGGSVSTLTIQRTQQEDSAVYLCASSLAPWNSGNTIYFGEGSWLTVV.

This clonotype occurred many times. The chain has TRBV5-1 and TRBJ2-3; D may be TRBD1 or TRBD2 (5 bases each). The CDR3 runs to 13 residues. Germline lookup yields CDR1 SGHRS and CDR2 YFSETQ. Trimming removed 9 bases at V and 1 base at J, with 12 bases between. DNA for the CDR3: TGCGCCACCAGTAGGGACCGCACAGATACGCAGTATTTT. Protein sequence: CATSRDRTDTQYF.

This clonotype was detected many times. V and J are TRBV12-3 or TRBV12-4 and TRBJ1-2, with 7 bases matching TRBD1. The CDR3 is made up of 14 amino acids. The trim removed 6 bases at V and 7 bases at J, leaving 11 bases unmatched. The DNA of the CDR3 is TGTGCCAGCAGGGATCTCACAGGGGAATTTGGCTACACCTTC. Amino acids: CASRDLTGEFGYTF.

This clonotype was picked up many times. For the CDR3, the DNA is TGCGCCAGCAGCTTAGAGACAGCCGCCAAAAACATTCAGTACTTC. This sequence encodes CASSLETAAKNIQYF. V and J are TRBV5-1 and TRBJ2-4; maybe TRBD1 (5 bases). In germline, CDR1 is SGHRS, CDR2 YFSETQ. Trimming cost V 2 bases and J 1 base, with 10 bases left between them. There are 15 residues in the CDR3.

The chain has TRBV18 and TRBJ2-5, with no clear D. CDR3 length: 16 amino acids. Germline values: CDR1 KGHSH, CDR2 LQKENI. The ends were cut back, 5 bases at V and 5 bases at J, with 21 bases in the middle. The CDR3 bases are TGTGCCAGCTCAAGGGCCCCGGTCCGAACGAGTGAGACCCAGTACTTC. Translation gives CASSRAPVRTSETQYF.

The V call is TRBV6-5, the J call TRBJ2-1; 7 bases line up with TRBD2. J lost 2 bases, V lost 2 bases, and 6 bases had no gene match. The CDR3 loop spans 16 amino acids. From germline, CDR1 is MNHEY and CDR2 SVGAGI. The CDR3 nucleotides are TGTGCCAGCAGTTACACCGGGGCGGGGGCCTACAATGAGCAGTTCTTC. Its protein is CASSYTGAGAYNEQFF.

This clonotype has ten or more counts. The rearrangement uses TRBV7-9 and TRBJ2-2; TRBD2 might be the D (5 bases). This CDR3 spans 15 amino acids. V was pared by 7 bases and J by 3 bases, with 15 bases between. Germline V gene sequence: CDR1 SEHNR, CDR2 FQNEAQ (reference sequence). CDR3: CASTLGRGDTGELFF. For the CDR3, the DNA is TGTGCCAGCACCCTAGGCCGGGGAGACACCGGGGAGCTGTTTTTT.

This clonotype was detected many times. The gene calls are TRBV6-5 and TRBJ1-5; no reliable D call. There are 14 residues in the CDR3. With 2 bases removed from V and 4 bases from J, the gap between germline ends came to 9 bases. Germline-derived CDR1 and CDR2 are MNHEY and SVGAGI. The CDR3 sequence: CASSYHSGNQPQHF. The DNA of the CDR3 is TGTGCCAGCAGTTACCACTCCGGAAATCAGCCCCAGCATTTT.

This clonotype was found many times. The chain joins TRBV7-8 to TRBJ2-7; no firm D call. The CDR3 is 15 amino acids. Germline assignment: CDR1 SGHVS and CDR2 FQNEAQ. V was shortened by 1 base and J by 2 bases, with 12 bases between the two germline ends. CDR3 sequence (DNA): TGTGCCAGCAGCTTAGTGCTCAGGTCAACCTACGAGCAGTACTTC. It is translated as CASSLVLRSTYEQYF.

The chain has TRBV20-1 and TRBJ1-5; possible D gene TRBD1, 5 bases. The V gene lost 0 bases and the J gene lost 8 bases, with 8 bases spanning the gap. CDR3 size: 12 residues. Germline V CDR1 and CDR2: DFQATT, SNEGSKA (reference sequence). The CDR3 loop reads CSARDGGKPQHF. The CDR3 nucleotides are TGCAGTGCTAGAGACGGGGGGAAGCCCCAGCATTTT.

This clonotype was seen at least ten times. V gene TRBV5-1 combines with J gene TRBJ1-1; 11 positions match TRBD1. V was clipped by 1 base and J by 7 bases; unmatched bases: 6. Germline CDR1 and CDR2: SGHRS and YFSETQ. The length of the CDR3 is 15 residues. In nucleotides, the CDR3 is TGCGCCAGCAGCTTGCTAGGGGGACAGGGGGTTGAAGCTTTCTTT. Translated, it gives CASSLLGGQGVEAFF.

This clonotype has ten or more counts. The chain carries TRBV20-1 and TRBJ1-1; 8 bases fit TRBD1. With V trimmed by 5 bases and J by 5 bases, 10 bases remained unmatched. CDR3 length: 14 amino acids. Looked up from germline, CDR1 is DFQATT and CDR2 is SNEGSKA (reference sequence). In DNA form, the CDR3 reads TGCAGTGCTCGCCCTCCGGACAGGGTGACTGAAGCTTTCTTT. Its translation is CSARPPDRVTEAFF.

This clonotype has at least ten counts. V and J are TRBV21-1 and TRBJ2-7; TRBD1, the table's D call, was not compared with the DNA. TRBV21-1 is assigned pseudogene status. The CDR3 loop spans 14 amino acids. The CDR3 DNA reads TGTGCCAGCAGCAACGGTAACAGGGTTGACGAGCAGTACGTC. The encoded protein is CASSNGNRVDEQYV.

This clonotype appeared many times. The CDR3 protein is CASSPIREETQYF. The CDR3 coding sequence is TGTGCCAGCTCACCGATCAGAGAAGAGACCCAGTACTTC. The J gene is TRBJ2-5, the V gene TRBV18; no clear D. Looked up from germline, CDR1 is KGHSH and CDR2 is LQKENI. The ends were cut back, 3 bases at V and 3 bases at J, with 8 bases in the middle. This CDR3 comprises 13 residues.

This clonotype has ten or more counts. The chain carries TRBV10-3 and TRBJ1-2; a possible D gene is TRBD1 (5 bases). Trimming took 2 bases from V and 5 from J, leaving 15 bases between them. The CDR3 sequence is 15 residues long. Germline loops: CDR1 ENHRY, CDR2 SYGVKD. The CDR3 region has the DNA TGTGCCATCAGTGAGCGACCCGGGACGGAGTATGGCTACACCTTC. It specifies CAISERPGTEYGYTF.

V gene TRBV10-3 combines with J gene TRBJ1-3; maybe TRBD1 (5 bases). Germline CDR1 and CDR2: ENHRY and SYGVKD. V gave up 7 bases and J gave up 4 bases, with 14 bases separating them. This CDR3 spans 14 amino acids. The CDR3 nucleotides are TGTGCCATCACCCCAAGGGGTGACGGAAACACCATATATTTT. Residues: CAITPRGDGNTIYF.

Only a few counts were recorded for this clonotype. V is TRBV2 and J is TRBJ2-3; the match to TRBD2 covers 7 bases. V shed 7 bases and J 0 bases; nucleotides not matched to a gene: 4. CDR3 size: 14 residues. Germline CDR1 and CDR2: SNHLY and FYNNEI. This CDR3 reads CASKSGTSTDTQYF. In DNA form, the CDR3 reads TGTGCCAGCAAGAGCGGGACTAGCACAGATACGCAGTATTTT.

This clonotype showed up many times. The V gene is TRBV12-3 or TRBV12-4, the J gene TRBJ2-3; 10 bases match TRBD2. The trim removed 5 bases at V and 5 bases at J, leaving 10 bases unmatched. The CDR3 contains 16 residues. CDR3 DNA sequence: TGTGCCAGCAGTGCCCCCCAGCTAGCGGGGGTAGATACGCAGTATTTT. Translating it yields CASSAPQLAGVDTQYF.

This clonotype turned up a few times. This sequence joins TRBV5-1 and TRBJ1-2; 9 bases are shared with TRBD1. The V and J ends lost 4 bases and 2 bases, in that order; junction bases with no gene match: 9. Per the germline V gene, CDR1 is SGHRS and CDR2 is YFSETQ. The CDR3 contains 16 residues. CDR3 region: CASSPGDRVKNYGYTF. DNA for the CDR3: TGCGCCAGCAGCCCGGGGGACAGGGTAAAGAACTATGGCTACACCTTC.

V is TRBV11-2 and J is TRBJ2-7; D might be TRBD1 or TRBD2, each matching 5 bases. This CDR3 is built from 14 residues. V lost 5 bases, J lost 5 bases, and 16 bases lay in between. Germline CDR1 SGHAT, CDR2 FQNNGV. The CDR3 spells CASSLGALGDEQYF. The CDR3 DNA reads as TGTGCCAGCAGCCTCGGGGCCCTGGGGGACGAGCAGTACTTC.